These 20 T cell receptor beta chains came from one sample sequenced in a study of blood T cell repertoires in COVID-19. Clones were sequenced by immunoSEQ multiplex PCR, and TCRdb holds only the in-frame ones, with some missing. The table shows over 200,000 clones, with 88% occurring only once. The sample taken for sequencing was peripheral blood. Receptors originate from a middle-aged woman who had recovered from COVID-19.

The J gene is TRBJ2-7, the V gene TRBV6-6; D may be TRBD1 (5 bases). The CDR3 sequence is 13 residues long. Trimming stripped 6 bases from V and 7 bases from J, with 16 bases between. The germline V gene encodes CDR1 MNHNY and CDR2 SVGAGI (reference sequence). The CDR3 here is CASRGGALGEQYF. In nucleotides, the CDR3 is TGTGCCAGCAGGGGTGGGGCCCTGGGGGAGCAGTACTTC.

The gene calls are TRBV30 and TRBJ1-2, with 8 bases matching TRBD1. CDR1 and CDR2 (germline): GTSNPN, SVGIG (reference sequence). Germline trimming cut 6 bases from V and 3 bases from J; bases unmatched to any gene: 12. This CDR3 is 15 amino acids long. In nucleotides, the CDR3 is TGTGCCTGCCCCCCCCCAGGGGGCTGGGACTATGGCTACACCTTC. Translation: CACPPPGGWDYGYTF.

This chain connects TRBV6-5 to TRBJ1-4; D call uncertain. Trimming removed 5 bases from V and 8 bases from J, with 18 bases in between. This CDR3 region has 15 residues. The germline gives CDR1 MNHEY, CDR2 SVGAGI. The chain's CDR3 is CASSPRGVRMEKLFF. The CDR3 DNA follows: TGTGCCAGCAGTCCCCGGGGAGTCAGGATGGAAAAACTGTTTTTT.

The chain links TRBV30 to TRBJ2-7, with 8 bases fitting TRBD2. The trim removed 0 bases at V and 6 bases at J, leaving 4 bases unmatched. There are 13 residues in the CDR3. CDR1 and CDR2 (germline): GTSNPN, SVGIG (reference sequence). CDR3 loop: CAWSVPGLVEQYF. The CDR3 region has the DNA TGTGCCTGGAGTGTCCCGGGACTAGTCGAGCAGTACTTC.

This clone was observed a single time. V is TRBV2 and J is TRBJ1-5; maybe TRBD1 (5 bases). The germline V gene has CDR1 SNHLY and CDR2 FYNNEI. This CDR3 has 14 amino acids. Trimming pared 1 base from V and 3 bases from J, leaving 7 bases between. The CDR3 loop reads CASSEGRDNQPQHF. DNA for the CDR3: TGTGCCAGCAGTGAAGGCAGGGACAATCAGCCCCAGCATTTT.

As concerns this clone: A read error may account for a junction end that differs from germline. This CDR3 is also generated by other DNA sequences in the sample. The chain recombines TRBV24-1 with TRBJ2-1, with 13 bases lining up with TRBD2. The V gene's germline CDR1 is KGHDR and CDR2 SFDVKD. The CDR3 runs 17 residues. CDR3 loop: CATGRLAGGTSYNEQFF. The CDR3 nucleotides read TGTGCCACCGGACGACTAGCGGGAGGCACCTCCTACAATGAACAGTTCTTC.

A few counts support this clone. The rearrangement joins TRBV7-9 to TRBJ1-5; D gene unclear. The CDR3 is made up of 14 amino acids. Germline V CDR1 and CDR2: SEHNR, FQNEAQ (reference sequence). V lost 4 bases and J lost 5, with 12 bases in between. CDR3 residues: CASSSYGADQPQHF. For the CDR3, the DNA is TGTGCCAGCAGCTCTTACGGTGCCGATCAGCCCCAGCATTTT.

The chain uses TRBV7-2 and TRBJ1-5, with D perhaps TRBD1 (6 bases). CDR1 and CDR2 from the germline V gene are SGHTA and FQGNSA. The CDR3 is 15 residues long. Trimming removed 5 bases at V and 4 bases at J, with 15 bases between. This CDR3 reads CASSPPGTRNQPQHF. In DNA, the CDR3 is TGTGCCAGCAGCCCCCCCGGGACACGGAATCAGCCCCAGCATTTT.

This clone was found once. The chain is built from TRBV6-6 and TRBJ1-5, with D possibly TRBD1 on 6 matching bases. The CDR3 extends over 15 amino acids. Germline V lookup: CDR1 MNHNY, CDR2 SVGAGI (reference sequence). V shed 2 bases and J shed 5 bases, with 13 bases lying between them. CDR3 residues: CASSYPAGVYQPQHF. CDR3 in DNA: TGTGCCAGCAGTTACCCCGCAGGGGTTTATCAGCCCCAGCATTTT.

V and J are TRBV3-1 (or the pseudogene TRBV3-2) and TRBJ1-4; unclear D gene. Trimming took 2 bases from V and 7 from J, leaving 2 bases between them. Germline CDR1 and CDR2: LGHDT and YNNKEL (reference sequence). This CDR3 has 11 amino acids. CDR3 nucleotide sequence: TGTGCCAGCAGCCAACTTGAAAAACTGTTTTTT. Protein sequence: CASSQLEKLFF.

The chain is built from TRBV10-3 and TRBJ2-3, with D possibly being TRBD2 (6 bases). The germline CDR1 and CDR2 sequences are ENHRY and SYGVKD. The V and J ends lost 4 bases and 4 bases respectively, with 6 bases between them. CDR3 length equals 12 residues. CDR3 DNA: TGTGCCATCAGTGGGGACTCAGATACGCAGTATTTT. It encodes CAISGDSDTQYF.

CDR3 nucleotides: TGTGCCAGTAGCCGGGACAGGGCCGACTACAATGAGCAGTTCTTC. Encoded protein: CASSRDRADYNEQFF. This sequence joins TRBV19 and TRBJ2-1; TRBD1 aligns across 9 bases. V shed 6 bases and J 3 bases; nucleotides not matched to a gene: 6. This CDR3 has 15 residues. The germline CDR1 and CDR2 sequences are LNHDA and SQIVND (reference sequence).

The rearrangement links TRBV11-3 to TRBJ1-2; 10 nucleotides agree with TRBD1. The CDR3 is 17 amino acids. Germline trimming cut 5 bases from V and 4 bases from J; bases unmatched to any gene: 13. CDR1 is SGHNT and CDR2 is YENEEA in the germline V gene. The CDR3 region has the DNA TGTGCCAGCAGCCCCGTCCCGGGACAGGGGCTAGGCTATGGCTACACCTTC. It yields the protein CASSPVPGQGLGYGYTF.

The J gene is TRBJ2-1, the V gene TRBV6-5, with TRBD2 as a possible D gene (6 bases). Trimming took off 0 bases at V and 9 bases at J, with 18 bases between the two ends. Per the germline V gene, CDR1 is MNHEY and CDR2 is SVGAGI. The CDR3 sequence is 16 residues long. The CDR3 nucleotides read TGTGCCAGCAGTTACTCTGGGGGGATAGGCTATAGTGAGCAGTTCTTC. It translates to CASSYSGGIGYSEQFF.

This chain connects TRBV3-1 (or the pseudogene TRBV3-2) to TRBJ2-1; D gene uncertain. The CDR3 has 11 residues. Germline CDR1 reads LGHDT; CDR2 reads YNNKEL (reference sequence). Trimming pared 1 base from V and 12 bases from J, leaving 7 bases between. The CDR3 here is CASSQGPGQFF. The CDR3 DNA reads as TGTGCCAGCAGCCAAGGGCCGGGGCAGTTCTTC.

CDR3 protein: CASSQLSGAGEKLFF. CDR3 coding DNA: TGCGCCAGCAGCCAATTATCAGGGGCGGGTGAAAAACTGTTTTTT. The chain links TRBV4-1 to TRBJ1-4; D possibly corresponds to TRBD1 (6 bases). This CDR3 region has 15 residues. Per the germline V gene, CDR1 is MGHRA and CDR2 is YSYEKL. The V end was cut by 2 bases, the J end by 7 bases, with 14 bases between.

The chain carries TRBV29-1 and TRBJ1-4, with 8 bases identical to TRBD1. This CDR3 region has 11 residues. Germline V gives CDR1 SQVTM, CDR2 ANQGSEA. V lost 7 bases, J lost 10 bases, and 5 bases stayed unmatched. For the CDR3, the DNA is TGCAGCGCCCACAGGGGGGGAAAACTGTTTTTT. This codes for CSAHRGGKLFF. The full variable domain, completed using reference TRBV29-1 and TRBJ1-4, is SAVISQKPSRDICQRGTSLTIQCQVDSQVTMMFWYRQQPGQSLTLIATANQGSEATYESGFVIDKFPISRPNLTFSTLTVSNMSPEDSSIYLCSAHRGGKLFFGSGTQLSVL.

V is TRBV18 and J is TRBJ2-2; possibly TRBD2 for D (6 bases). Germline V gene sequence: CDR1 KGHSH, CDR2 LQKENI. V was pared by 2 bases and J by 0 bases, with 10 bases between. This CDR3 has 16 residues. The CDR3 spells CASSPRGGTNTGELFF. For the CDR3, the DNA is TGTGCCAGCTCACCAAGGGGCGGGACGAACACCGGGGAGCTGTTTTTT.

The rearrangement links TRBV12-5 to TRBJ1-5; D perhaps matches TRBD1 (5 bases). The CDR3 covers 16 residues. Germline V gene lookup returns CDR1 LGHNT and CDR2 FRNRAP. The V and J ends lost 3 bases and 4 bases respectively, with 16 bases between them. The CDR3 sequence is CASGFSRWGDNQPQHF. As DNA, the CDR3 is TGTGCTAGTGGTTTTAGCAGGTGGGGGGATAATCAGCCCCAGCATTTT.

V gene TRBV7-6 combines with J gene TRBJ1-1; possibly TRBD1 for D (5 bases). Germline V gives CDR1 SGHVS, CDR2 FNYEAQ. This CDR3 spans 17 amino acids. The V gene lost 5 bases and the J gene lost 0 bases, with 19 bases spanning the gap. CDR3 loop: CASSPGTLGHLNTEAFF. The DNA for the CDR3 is TGTGCCAGCAGCCCCGGCACCCTCGGACATTTGAACACTGAAGCTTTCTTT.